This T cell receptor (beta chain) is from a study of T cell changes during pregnancy in multiple sclerosis. Only in-frame clones appear in the TCRdb table, and some are missing; sequencing was by immunoSEQ multiplex PCR. The sample contains tens of thousands of clones, about 90% of which appear only once. Germline-derived CDR1 and CDR2 are SNHLY and FYNNEI. The CDR3 has 14 residues. J gave up 4 bases and V 6 bases, and 4 bases lay outside the gene matches. The origin of this receptor is a female donor with multiple sclerosis, enrolled in a pregnancy study. The starting material was CD4+ T cells from peripheral blood mononuclear cells, obtained before pregnancy. The chain joins TRBV2 to TRBJ1-5; 9 nucleotides line up with TRBD1. The CDR3 sequence is CASRGTGKNQPQHF. CDR3 coding DNA: TGTGCCAGCAGAGGGACAGGGAAGAATCAGCCCCAGCATTTT.